This TCR beta chain was retrieved from a study of OX40 agonist ivuxolimab in advanced cancers. Trimming pared 3 bases from V and 7 bases from J, leaving 12 bases between. Germline CDR1 is SGHNT and CDR2 is YENEEA. This CDR3 has 13 amino acids. Systemic immunosuppression or autoimmune disease history was grounds to exclude patients. This table comes from immunoSEQ multiplex PCR, and its TCRdb copy is limited to in-frame clones, with some not included. This sample has roughly 92,000 clones; roughly 85% occur once, and the top ten carry roughly 1.4%. V usage is TRBV11-3 and J usage is TRBJ2-5, with D perhaps matching TRBD1 or TRBD2 (5 bases each). This specimen consisted of CD4+ or CD8+ T cells sorted from blood, obtained in a trial of the OX40 agonist ivuxolimab. The source is an adult with an advanced solid tumor such as melanoma, head and neck, liver or kidney cancer. The CDR3: CASSFGTGRTQYF. The CDR3 DNA sequence: TGTGCCAGCAGCTTCGGGACCGGCAGGACCCAGTACTTC. Full variable domain (outside the CDR3, taken from reference TRBV11-3 and TRBJ2-5): EAGVVQSPRYKIIEKKQPVAFWCNPISGHNTLYWYLQNLGQGPELLIRYENEEAVDDSQLPKDRFSAERLKGVDSTLKIQPAELGDSAVYLCASSFGTGRTQYFGPGTRLLVL.